This TCR beta chain was sequenced during a study of cytomegalovirus exposure and HLA in healthy donors. As concerns this clone: Germline and junction disagree at one end, which may indicate a read error.

60 Vbeta and 13 Jbeta primers were used in PCR. Assay: immunoSEQ multiplex PCR; the TCRdb copy retains only in-frame clones and omits some. The repertoire holds under 200,000 clones, with approximately 81% as singletons. From germline, CDR1 is LNHDA and CDR2 SQIVND (reference sequence). The CDR3 has 15 residues. This sequence originates from a man aged 25 to 40 in good health and CMV-seronegative. Sequencing was performed on PBMCs. The J gene is TRBJ2-2, the V gene TRBV19; the D gene is possibly TRBD2 (5 bases). This CDR3 is CASSIAGINTGELFF. The CDR3 coding sequence is TGTGCCAGTAGTATAGCGGGAATTAACACTGGGGAGCTGTTTTTT.